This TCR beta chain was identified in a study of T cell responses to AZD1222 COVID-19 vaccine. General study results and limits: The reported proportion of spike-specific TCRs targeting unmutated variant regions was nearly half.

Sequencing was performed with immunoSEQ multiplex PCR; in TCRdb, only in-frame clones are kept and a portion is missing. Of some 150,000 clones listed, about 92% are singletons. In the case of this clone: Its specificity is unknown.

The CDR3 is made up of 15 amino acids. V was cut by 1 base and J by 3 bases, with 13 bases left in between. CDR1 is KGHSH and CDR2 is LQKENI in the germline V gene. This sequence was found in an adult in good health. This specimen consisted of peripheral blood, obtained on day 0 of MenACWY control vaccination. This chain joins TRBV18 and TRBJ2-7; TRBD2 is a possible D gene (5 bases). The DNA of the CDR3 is TGTGCCAGCTCACCACAGAGGGAGTCGTTCTACGAGCAGTACTTC. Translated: CASSPQRESFYEQYF.